Listed below are T cell receptor beta chains from one sample, sequenced in a study of blood T cells in healthy people across ages. Each CDR3 protein is one row after TCRdb ran MiXCR on the 5' RACE reads. The profile shows about 640,000 distinct CDR3 sequences, approximately 30% of them singletons. Specimen: blood. The receptor set was obtained from a woman over 75 in good health. Each CDR3 is given with its conserved first and last residue. A D gene is named only where the DNA matches it firmly. Clone size is shown for a subset of rows, as once, few, many or a class of expanded clone.

>TRBV20-1|TRBD2|TRBJ2-5|-
TGCAGTGCTAGAGATTCGGGACTAGCGGGGGAACCCGAGCGGTACTTC
CSARDSGLAGEPERYF
>TRBV10-3|-|TRBJ1-5|-
TGTGCCATCAGTGAGACGAACGGGGGACGGGGGCCCCAGCATTTT
CAISETNGGRGPQHF
>TRBV6-5|-|TRBJ2-3|-
TGTGCCAGCAGTTACTTCGGACAGTACACAGATACGCAGTATTTT
CASSYFGQYTDTQYF
>TRBV6-5|-|TRBJ2-1|-
TGTGCCAGCAGTTACTCGGTGGGGGGCTACAAGCAGTTCTTC
CASSYSVGGYKQFF
>TRBV11-1|TRBD1|TRBJ2-3|-
TGTGCCAGCAGCTTATCATGGACAGGGTGGCCAGATACGCAGTATTTT
CASSLSWTGWPDTQYF
>TRBV12-3/TRBV12-4|-|TRBJ2-4|many
TGTGCCAGCAGGACCGTAGCCAAAAACATTCAGTACTTC
CASRTVAKNIQYF
>TRBV11-2|TRBD2|TRBJ2-1|many
TGTGCCAGCAGCTCCCTGGGACTAGCGGTACAAAATGAGCAGTTCTTC
CASSSLGLAVQNEQFF
>TRBV5-4|-|TRBJ1-2|-
TGTGCCAGCAGCGATTTGGGGGGGAGCTATGGCTACACCTTC
CASSDLGGSYGYTF
>TRBV9|TRBD1|TRBJ1-1|few
TGTGCCAGCAGCCGGGGGGACAGGGAGAATCAAGCTTTCTTT
CASSRGDRENQAFF
>TRBV28|TRBD1|TRBJ1-2|-
TGTGCCAGCAGTGGACAGGAGGGGGTTAACTATGGCTACACCTTC
CASSGQEGVNYGYTF